The rows below give T cell receptor beta chains drawn from one sample of a study of blood T cells in healthy people across ages. TCRdb re-derived calls from the 5' RACE reads in MiXCR, one entry per CDR3 protein. The sample gives 1.5 million to 1.9 million distinct CDR3 sequences, approximately 43% of which show up once; 4% is in the top ten. Material: blood. These TCRs come from a woman younger than 30 in good health. The CDR3 runs from the conserved cysteine through the conserved F or W. Each record gives: clone size, J gene, V gene, D gene, CDR3 protein, CDR3 DNA. The D gene is left open where the match is weak. Not every row has a clone size; where given, it reads once, few, many or a size class.

abundance: few
j_gene: TRBJ2-5
v_gene: TRBV4-1
d_gene: NA
CDR3aa: CASSQLEQQYF
CDR3nt: TGCGCCAGCAGCCAATTGGAACAGCAGTACTTC

abundance: NA
j_gene: TRBJ2-3
v_gene: TRBV20-1
d_gene: TRBD2
CDR3aa: CSARGLADSTDTQYF
CDR3nt: TGCAGTGCTAGGGGACTAGCGGATAGCACAGATACGCAGTATTTT

abundance: NA
j_gene: TRBJ2-7
v_gene: TRBV27
d_gene: NA
CDR3aa: CTSSSDYAYEQYF
CDR3nt: TGTACCAGCAGTTCCGACTATGCCTACGAGCAGTACTTC

abundance: few
j_gene: TRBJ2-7
v_gene: TRBV28
d_gene: NA
CDR3aa: CASSPWGGEGEQYF
CDR3nt: TGTGCCAGCAGCCCTTGGGGAGGAGAGGGAGAGCAGTACTTC

abundance: NA
j_gene: TRBJ1-6
v_gene: TRBV12-3/TRBV12-4
d_gene: NA
CDR3aa: CASTGDADYNSPLHF
CDR3nt: TGTGCCAGCACCGGGGACGCAGACTATAATTCACCCCTCCACTTT

abundance: NA
j_gene: TRBJ2-1
v_gene: TRBV3-1
d_gene: NA
CDR3aa: CASSPFLAVGHEQFF
CDR3nt: TGTGCCAGCAGCCCCTTCCTAGCCGTTGGGCATGAGCAGTTCTTC

abundance: NA
j_gene: TRBJ2-7
v_gene: TRBV7-9
d_gene: NA
CDR3aa: CASSKRDYNEQYF
CDR3nt: TGTGCCAGCAGCAAGCGAGATTACAATGAGCAGTACTTC

abundance: NA
j_gene: TRBJ2-4
v_gene: TRBV20-1
d_gene: NA
CDR3aa: CSAGPDLAKNIQYF
CDR3nt: TGCAGTGCTGGACCCGACTTGGCCAAAAACATTCAGTACTTC

abundance: NA
j_gene: TRBJ2-1
v_gene: TRBV28
d_gene: NA
CDR3aa: CASSLFSSFYEQFF
CDR3nt: TGTGCCAGCAGTTTATTCTCCTCCTTTTACGAGCAGTTCTTC

abundance: few
j_gene: TRBJ2-7
v_gene: TRBV7-9
d_gene: NA
CDR3aa: CASSLETPSFYEQYF
CDR3nt: TGTGCCAGCAGCTTAGAGACTCCGTCCTTCTACGAGCAGTACTTC

abundance: few
j_gene: TRBJ2-4
v_gene: TRBV7-9
d_gene: NA
CDR3aa: CASSSSLLEIAKNIQYF
CDR3nt: TGTGCCAGCAGCTCCTCCCTCCTCGAAATAGCCAAAAACATTCAGTACTTC

abundance: NA
j_gene: TRBJ2-1
v_gene: TRBV3-1
d_gene: TRBD2
CDR3aa: CASSPTSGSWNEQFF
CDR3nt: TGTGCCAGCAGCCCGACTAGCGGGAGTTGGAATGAGCAGTTCTTC

abundance: NA
j_gene: TRBJ2-7
v_gene: TRBV7-2
d_gene: NA
CDR3aa: CASSRSPAYNEQYF
CDR3nt: TGTGCCAGCAGCCGTTCTCCGGCCTACAATGAGCAGTACTTC

abundance: NA
j_gene: TRBJ2-7
v_gene: TRBV2
d_gene: TRBD1
CDR3aa: CASNEEDRSSYEQYF
CDR3nt: TGTGCCAGCAATGAAGAGGACAGGAGCTCCTACGAGCAGTACTTC

abundance: NA
j_gene: TRBJ2-4
v_gene: TRBV5-6
d_gene: NA
CDR3aa: CASSTASGAKNIQYF
CDR3nt: TGTGCCAGCAGCACCGCGTCGGGTGCCAAAAACATTCAGTACTTC

abundance: few
j_gene: TRBJ2-5
v_gene: TRBV6-2/TRBV6-3
d_gene: TRBD1
CDR3aa: CASGPGTGGFVETQYF
CDR3nt: TGTGCCAGCGGACCCGGGACAGGGGGTTTTGTAGAGACCCAGTACTTC

abundance: NA
j_gene: TRBJ1-3
v_gene: TRBV5-1
d_gene: TRBD1
CDR3aa: CASSGDRVGGNTIYF
CDR3nt: TGCGCCAGCAGCGGAGACAGGGTGGGTGGAAACACCATATATTTT

abundance: NA
j_gene: TRBJ2-5
v_gene: TRBV27
d_gene: NA
CDR3aa: CASSIRREETQYF
CDR3nt: TGTGCCAGCAGTATCCGCAGGGAAGAGACCCAGTACTTC

abundance: few
j_gene: TRBJ2-7
v_gene: TRBV6-5
d_gene: NA
CDR3aa: CASKKGAGTYEQYF
CDR3nt: TGTGCCAGCAAGAAGGGGGCAGGGACTTACGAGCAGTACTTC

abundance: NA
j_gene: TRBJ2-5
v_gene: TRBV6-2/TRBV6-3
d_gene: TRBD2
CDR3aa: CASTELTSGRKGDEQYF
CDR3nt: TGTGCCAGCACCGAATTGACTAGCGGGAGGAAAGGTGATGAGCAGTACTTC

abundance: few
j_gene: TRBJ2-2
v_gene: TRBV28
d_gene: NA
CDR3aa: CASRPFRTTGELFF
CDR3nt: TGTGCCAGCAGACCCTTCCGGACGACCGGGGAGCTGTTTTTT

abundance: NA
j_gene: TRBJ2-7
v_gene: TRBV4-1
d_gene: TRBD1
CDR3aa: CASSARDRKDEQYF
CDR3nt: TGCGCCAGCAGCGCCCGGGACAGGAAGGACGAGCAGTACTTC

abundance: NA
j_gene: TRBJ1-1
v_gene: TRBV9
d_gene: NA
CDR3aa: CASSVGTLNTEAFF
CDR3nt: TGTGCCAGCAGCGTCGGGACATTGAACACTGAAGCTTTCTTT

abundance: NA
j_gene: TRBJ1-6
v_gene: TRBV14
d_gene: NA
CDR3aa: CASSRISGELSPLHF
CDR3nt: TGTGCCAGCAGCCGCATATCGGGAGAGCTTTCACCCCTCCACTTT

abundance: few
j_gene: TRBJ1-4
v_gene: TRBV7-8
d_gene: NA
CDR3aa: CASSLMRLNEKLFF
CDR3nt: TGTGCCAGCAGCTTAATGCGCCTCAATGAAAAACTGTTTTTT

abundance: NA
j_gene: TRBJ1-5
v_gene: TRBV12-3/TRBV12-4
d_gene: NA
CDR3aa: CASRRGNGNQPQHF
CDR3nt: TGTGCCAGCAGGAGGGGGAATGGCAATCAGCCCCAGCATTTT

abundance: few
j_gene: TRBJ2-1
v_gene: TRBV9
d_gene: NA
CDR3aa: CASSPRPGRPSYNEQFF
CDR3nt: TGTGCCAGCAGCCCCAGACCGGGGCGCCCCTCCTACAATGAGCAGTTCTTC

abundance: NA
j_gene: TRBJ2-7
v_gene: TRBV5-5
d_gene: NA
CDR3aa: CASSLDTQWGDEQYF
CDR3nt: TGTGCCAGCAGCTTGGATACTCAGTGGGGTGACGAGCAGTACTTC

abundance: NA
j_gene: TRBJ2-1
v_gene: TRBV5-1
d_gene: TRBD2
CDR3aa: CASSRASGSYNEQFF
CDR3nt: TGCGCCAGCAGCCGTGCTAGCGGGAGCTATAATGAGCAGTTCTTC

abundance: NA
j_gene: TRBJ2-1
v_gene: TRBV7-2
d_gene: TRBD2
CDR3aa: CASSVGLASSYNEQFF
CDR3nt: TGTGCCAGCAGCGTCGGACTAGCGAGCTCCTACAATGAGCAGTTCTTC

abundance: NA
j_gene: TRBJ2-7
v_gene: TRBV27
d_gene: TRBD1
CDR3aa: CASSFATGSSYEQYF
CDR3nt: TGTGCCAGCAGTTTCGCGACAGGGAGCTCCTACGAGCAGTACTTC

abundance: NA
j_gene: TRBJ2-2
v_gene: TRBV9
d_gene: NA
CDR3aa: CASSVRDFNTGELFF
CDR3nt: TGTGCCAGCAGCGTTCGGGACTTCAACACCGGGGAGCTGTTTTTT

abundance: NA
j_gene: TRBJ2-7
v_gene: TRBV9
d_gene: TRBD2
CDR3aa: CASAKYGTSGEQYF
CDR3nt: TGTGCCAGCGCCAAATACGGGACTAGCGGCGAGCAGTACTTC

abundance: NA
j_gene: TRBJ1-2
v_gene: TRBV7-2
d_gene: NA
CDR3aa: CASSPVVGGQLSYGYTF
CDR3nt: TGTGCCAGCAGCCCAGTCGTTGGTGGACAGTTATCCTATGGCTACACCTTC

abundance: NA
j_gene: TRBJ2-1
v_gene: TRBV5-4
d_gene: TRBD2
CDR3aa: CASEGRGTDNEQFF
CDR3nt: TGTGCCAGCGAAGGGCGGGGGACCGACAATGAGCAGTTCTTC

abundance: few
j_gene: TRBJ2-7
v_gene: TRBV20-1
d_gene: TRBD2
CDR3aa: CSAIASGVYEQYF
CDR3nt: TGCAGTGCTATTGCTAGCGGGGTCTACGAGCAGTACTTC

abundance: NA
j_gene: TRBJ1-1
v_gene: TRBV5-1
d_gene: NA
CDR3aa: CASGSGVTEAFF
CDR3nt: TGCGCCAGCGGGAGCGGGGTAACTGAAGCTTTCTTT

abundance: NA
j_gene: TRBJ2-1
v_gene: TRBV5-6
d_gene: NA
CDR3aa: CASSSLSRGGNEQFF
CDR3nt: TGTGCCAGCAGCTCCTTATCCAGAGGGGGCAATGAGCAGTTCTTC

abundance: NA
j_gene: TRBJ2-7
v_gene: TRBV18
d_gene: NA
CDR3aa: CASSPPGGPSYEQYF
CDR3nt: TGTGCCAGCTCACCACCGGGAGGACCCTCCTACGAGCAGTACTTC

abundance: NA
j_gene: TRBJ2-1
v_gene: TRBV10-1
d_gene: NA
CDR3aa: CARPVAGANNEQFF
CDR3nt: TGCGCCAGACCGGTCGCAGGGGCTAACAATGAGCAGTTCTTC

abundance: NA
j_gene: TRBJ2-7
v_gene: TRBV5-6
d_gene: TRBD2
CDR3aa: CASSLGLAGIHEQYF
CDR3nt: TGTGCCAGCAGCTTGGGACTAGCGGGAATTCACGAGCAGTACTTC

abundance: NA
j_gene: TRBJ1-1
v_gene: TRBV7-2
d_gene: NA
CDR3aa: CASSLRSGSNTEAFF
CDR3nt: TGTGCCAGCAGCTTAAGATCGGGCAGCAACACTGAAGCTTTCTTT

abundance: few
j_gene: TRBJ1-4
v_gene: TRBV5-1
d_gene: NA
CDR3aa: CASSLPNQQGTNEKLFF
CDR3nt: TGCGCCAGCAGCTTACCAAACCAACAGGGAACTAATGAAAAACTGTTTTTT

abundance: NA
j_gene: TRBJ2-7
v_gene: TRBV7-2
d_gene: NA
CDR3aa: CASSLARGKQYF
CDR3nt: TGTGCCAGCAGCCTGGCAAGAGGGAAGCAGTACTTC

abundance: NA
j_gene: TRBJ1-1
v_gene: TRBV3-1
d_gene: NA
CDR3aa: CASSHEQGTEAFF
CDR3nt: TGTGCCAGCAGCCACGAACAGGGCACTGAAGCTTTCTTT

abundance: NA
j_gene: TRBJ2-5
v_gene: TRBV7-3
d_gene: TRBD1
CDR3aa: CASSFTGTGGGETQYF
CDR3nt: TGTGCCAGCAGTTTCACCGGGACAGGGGGCGGTGAGACCCAGTACTTC

abundance: few
j_gene: TRBJ1-1
v_gene: TRBV6-5
d_gene: NA
CDR3aa: CASSDDNTEAFF
CDR3nt: TGTGCCAGCAGTGACGACAACACTGAAGCTTTCTTT

abundance: NA
j_gene: TRBJ2-7
v_gene: TRBV6-2/TRBV6-3
d_gene: TRBD2
CDR3aa: CASSPPGGAYNEQYF
CDR3nt: TGTGCCAGCAGTCCGCCGGGGGGGGCTTACAATGAGCAGTACTTC

abundance: many
j_gene: TRBJ1-1
v_gene: TRBV7-9
d_gene: NA
CDR3aa: CASSLGSGNTEAFF
CDR3nt: TGTGCCAGCAGTTTAGGTTCAGGAAACACTGAAGCTTTCTTT

abundance: NA
j_gene: TRBJ1-1
v_gene: TRBV14
d_gene: NA
CDR3aa: CACSQEGGANTEAFF
CDR3nt: TGTGCCTGCAGCCAAGAAGGAGGGGCGAACACTGAAGCTTTCTTT

abundance: NA
j_gene: TRBJ2-5
v_gene: TRBV9
d_gene: TRBD2
CDR3aa: CASSVASNSGGQEQYF
CDR3nt: TGTGCCAGCAGCGTAGCATCGAATAGCGGGGGTCAGGAGCAGTACTTC

abundance: many
j_gene: TRBJ2-1
v_gene: TRBV7-2
d_gene: NA
CDR3aa: CASSLGGTAPLGRSYNEQFF
CDR3nt: TGTGCCAGCAGCTTAGGGGGGACCGCACCTCTGGGGAGGTCCTACAATGAGCAGTTCTTC

abundance: few
j_gene: TRBJ2-1
v_gene: TRBV7-9
d_gene: TRBD2
CDR3aa: CASSFRASGRIHEQFF
CDR3nt: TGTGCCAGCAGCTTTAGGGCTAGCGGGAGAATCCATGAGCAGTTCTTC

abundance: NA
j_gene: TRBJ2-5
v_gene: TRBV29-1
d_gene: NA
CDR3aa: CSVVPGNLRETQYF
CDR3nt: TGCAGCGTGGTGCCGGGAAACCTGCGCGAGACCCAGTACTTC

abundance: NA
j_gene: TRBJ1-6
v_gene: TRBV6-5
d_gene: NA
CDR3aa: CASSFSLLSSYNSPLHF
CDR3nt: TGTGCCAGCAGTTTTTCCCTCCTGAGCTCCTATAATTCACCCCTCCACTTT